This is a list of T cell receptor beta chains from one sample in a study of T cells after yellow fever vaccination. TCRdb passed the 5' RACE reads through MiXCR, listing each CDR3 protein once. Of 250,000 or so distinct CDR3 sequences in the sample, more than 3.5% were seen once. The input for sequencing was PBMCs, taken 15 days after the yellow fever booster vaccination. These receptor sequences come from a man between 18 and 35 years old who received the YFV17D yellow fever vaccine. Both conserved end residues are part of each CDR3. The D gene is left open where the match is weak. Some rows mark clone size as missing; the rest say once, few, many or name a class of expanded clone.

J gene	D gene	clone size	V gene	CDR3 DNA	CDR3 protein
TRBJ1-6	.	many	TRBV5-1	TGCGCCAGCAGATGGGGGTATAATTCACCCCTCCACTTT	CASRWGYNSPLHF
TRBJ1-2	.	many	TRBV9	TGTGCCAGCAGCGTCGCCGGGGAGCCAACGTATGGAGCTAACTATGGCTACACCTTC	CASSVAGEPTYGANYGYTF
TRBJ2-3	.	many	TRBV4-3	TGCGCCAGCAGCCAAGACGGCAGAGATACGCAGTATTTT	CASSQDGRDTQYF
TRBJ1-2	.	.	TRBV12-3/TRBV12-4	TGTGCCAGCAGTCGGAACTATGGCTACACCTTC	CASSRNYGYTF
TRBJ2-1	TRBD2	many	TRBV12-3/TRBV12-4	TGTGCCAGCAGTTTTGGTAGCGGGGGGGACCCTGAGCAGTTCTTC	CASSFGSGGDPEQFF
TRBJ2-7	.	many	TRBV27	TGTGCCAGCAGTCTAGCGCCCCCCTACGAGCAGTACTTC	CASSLAPPYEQYF
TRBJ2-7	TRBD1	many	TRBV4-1	TGCGCCAGCAGCCAACTTGGGACAGGCCGGACCTACGAGCAGTACTTC	CASSQLGTGRTYEQYF
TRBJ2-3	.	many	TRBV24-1	TGTGCCACCAGTGGCATCCCAGGGAAAAACACAGATACGCAGTATTTT	CATSGIPGKNTDTQYF
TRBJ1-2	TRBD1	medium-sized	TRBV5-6	TGTGCCAGCAGCTTGCCGGGACAGTTAACCTATGGCTACACCTTC	CASSLPGQLTYGYTF
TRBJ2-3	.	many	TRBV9	TGTGCCAGCAGCGTAGGCACAGATACGCAGTATTTT	CASSVGTDTQYF
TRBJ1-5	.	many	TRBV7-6	TGTGCCAGCAGCTTAGATGGGTCGGGGCAGCCCCAGCATTTT	CASSLDGSGQPQHF
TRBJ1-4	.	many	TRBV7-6	TGTGCCAGCAGCTTAGCTCCGAGTAGGGTCCGCGAAAAACTGTTTTTT	CASSLAPSRVREKLFF
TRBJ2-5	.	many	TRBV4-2	TGTGCCAGCAGCCAAGATCGAGGTCTGGGGTTACAAGAGACCCAGTACTTC	CASSQDRGLGLQETQYF
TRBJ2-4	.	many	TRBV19	TGTGCCAGTAGCTGGCGGACCAAGGAAGCCAAAAACATTCAGTACTTC	CASSWRTKEAKNIQYF
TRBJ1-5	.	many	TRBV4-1	TGCGCCAGCAGCCAAGACCGGGTCGGGGGGATTATTCAGCCCCAGCATTTT	CASSQDRVGGIIQPQHF
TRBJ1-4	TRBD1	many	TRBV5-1	TGCGCCAGCAGCCGGGACAGGGAAGGAGAAAAACTGTTTTTT	CASSRDREGEKLFF
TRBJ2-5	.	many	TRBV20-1	TGCAGTGCTAGCCAACCACAAGAGACCCAGTACTTC	CSASQPQETQYF
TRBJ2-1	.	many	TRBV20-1	TGCAGTGCTAACCCGACCCTCAGAGGTTCCGAGCAGTTCTTC	CSANPTLRGSEQFF
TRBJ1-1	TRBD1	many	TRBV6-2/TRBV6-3	TGTGCCAGCAGTTACCCCCTCTTGACAGGGCAGGGTTGGAACACTGAAGCTTTCTTT	CASSYPLLTGQGWNTEAFF
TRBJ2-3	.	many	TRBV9	TGTGCCAGCAGCGTAGGGGGGCTTGGAGATACGCAGTATTTT	CASSVGGLGDTQYF
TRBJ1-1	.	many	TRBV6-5	TGTGCCAGCAGTTCGCGGAGCTCGGGGGGAGTAGGAGCTTTCTTT	CASSSRSSGGVGAFF
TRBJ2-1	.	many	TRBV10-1	TGCGCCAGCAGTGAGTCCGCATGGCCCTATACTGACCATGAGCAGTTCTTC	CASSESAWPYTDHEQFF
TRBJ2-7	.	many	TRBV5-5	TGTGCCAGCAGCTTGGAGCCAATCTCGTTAGAGCAGTACTTC	CASSLEPISLEQYF
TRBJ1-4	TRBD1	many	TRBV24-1	TGTGCCACCAGCCGGACAGGGGATGAAAAACTGTTTTTT	CATSRTGDEKLFF
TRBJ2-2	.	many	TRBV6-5	TGTGCCAGCAGTTACTCGTGGTCGAGGGGGAACACCGGGGAGCTGTTTTTT	CASSYSWSRGNTGELFF
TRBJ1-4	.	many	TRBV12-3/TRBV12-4	TGTGCCAGCAGTTTTGTGGGGATGGCTGAAAAACTGTTTTTT	CASSFVGMAEKLFF
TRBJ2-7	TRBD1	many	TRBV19	TGTGCCAGTAGTATTTTGGACAGGACCTACGAGCAGTACTTC	CASSILDRTYEQYF
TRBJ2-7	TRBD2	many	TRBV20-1	TGCAGTGCTAGGGGCCGGGGACTAGCGGACGAGCAGTACTTC	CSARGRGLADEQYF
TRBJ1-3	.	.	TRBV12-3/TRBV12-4	TGTGCCAGCAGGCGGACTGACTCTGGAAACACCATATATTTT	CASRRTDSGNTIYF
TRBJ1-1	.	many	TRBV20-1	TGCAGTGCTGTAAGGGGTTTGAACACTGAAGCTTTCTTT	CSAVRGLNTEAFF
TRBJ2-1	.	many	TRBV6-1	TGTGCCAGCAGTCTTGCCTCAGGGGTGACACCTAACAATGAGCAGTTCTTC	CASSLASGVTPNNEQFF